This record looks at one TCR beta chain sequence and its context. Profiling relied on immunoSEQ multiplex PCR, and the TCRdb table lists in-frame clones only, not all of them. The table has 160,000 or so clones, roughly nine tenths seen once; the top ten hold roughly a sixth. The CDR3 is 13 residues long. Germline V CDR1 and CDR2: DFQATT, SNEGSKA (reference sequence). Trimming took off 3 bases at V and 3 bases at J, with 11 bases between the two ends. This specimen belongs to a study of blood T cell repertoires in COVID-19. Study as a whole: The United States, Italy and Spain provided the acute and convalescent COVID-19 samples.

This rearrangement joins TRBV20-1 to TRBJ2-5; D is possibly TRBD2 (7 bases). The TCR sequence derives from a man in his fifties or sixties with active or convalescent COVID-19. The sequenced sample consisted of peripheral blood. The CDR3: CSASTGREETQYF. The CDR3 DNA is TGCAGTGCTAGTACAGGGAGGGAAGAGACCCAGTACTTC.